Detailed here is one T cell receptor beta chain. As yet, its antigen is unknown. This record comes from a study of CD8 T cells in ankylosing spondylitis. Study-level results: A TCR beta motif of about eight highly homologous variants seemed to mark ankylosing spondylitis blood.

CDR3 size: 12 residues. J lost 9 bases, V lost 1 base, and 3 bases had no gene match. CDR1 is SGHTA and CDR2 is FQGNSA in the germline V gene. Library preparation for TCR beta used quantitative 5'-RACE with molecular barcodes. A single record per CDR3 protein comes from TCRdb applying MiXCR to the 5' RACE reads. The data show more than 400,000 distinct CDR3 sequences, about 5.7% seen once. This chain connects TRBV7-2 to TRBJ2-7; TRBD1 matches at 7 bases. Material for sequencing was blood, either unsorted or a sorted T cell fraction (not recorded which). The origin of this receptor is a male donor with ankylosing spondylitis. For the CDR3, the DNA is TGTGCCAGCAGCTTAGGATGGGACAGGCAGTACTTC. Its protein product is CASSLGWDRQYF.